A single sample gave rise to the 17 T cell receptor beta chains below, sequenced in a study of OX40 agonist ivuxolimab in advanced cancers. Measured with immunoSEQ multiplex PCR; TCRdb has only the in-frame clones, and not every one. Of roughly 80,000 clones listed, around 86% are singletons. The specimen comprised CD4+ or CD8+ T cells sorted from blood, sampled in a trial of the OX40 agonist ivuxolimab. The receptors shown here come from an adult with an advanced solid tumor such as melanoma, head and neck, liver or kidney cancer.

This chain connects TRBV30 to TRBJ2-7, with 10 nucleotides matching TRBD1. CDR1 is GTSNPN, CDR2 SVGIG, per germline (reference sequence). The ends lost 1 base at V and 3 bases at J; junction bases unmatched: 6. The CDR3 runs to 15 residues. CDR3 in amino acids: CAWSDRTGGFYEQYF. In nucleotides, the CDR3 is TGTGCCTGGAGTGACCGGACAGGGGGGTTCTACGAGCAGTACTTC. Using reference TRBV30 and TRBJ2-7 for the parts outside the CDR3, the full variable domain is SQTIHQWPATLVQPVGSPLSLECTVEGTSNPNLYWYRQAAGRGLQLLFYSVGIGQISSEVPQNLSASRPQDRQFILSSKKLLLSDSGFYLCAWSDRTGGFYEQYFGPGTRLTVT.

V gene TRBV6-5 combines with J gene TRBJ2-1, with 7 bases aligning to TRBD2. The V gene end was trimmed by 0 bases and the J gene end by 4 bases; junction bases not matched to a gene: 6. The germline CDR1 and CDR2 sequences are MNHEY and SVGAGI. The CDR3 sequence is 16 residues long. CDR3 loop: CASSYSVWRGYNEQFF. CDR3 nucleotides: TGTGCCAGCAGTTACTCGGTATGGCGGGGGTACAATGAGCAGTTCTTC.

This chain links TRBV13 with TRBJ2-7, with 7 positions matching TRBD1. V trimming: 6 bases; J trimming: 6 bases; junction bases outside the gene matches: 5. The germline V gene has CDR1 PRHDT and CDR2 FYEKMQ (reference sequence). The CDR3 consists of 12 residues. In DNA form, the CDR3 reads TGTGCCAGCAGTCAGACAGGGCCCGAGCAGTACTTC. As protein: CASSQTGPEQYF.

This clone was recorded only once. The V and J genes are TRBV6-5 and TRBJ2-3, with no clear D. The V and J ends lost 5 bases and 0 bases respectively, with 6 bases between them. This CDR3 is built from 13 residues. The germline V gene encodes CDR1 MNHEY and CDR2 SVGAGI. Here the CDR3 reads CASSEPSTDTQYF. CDR3 nucleotide sequence: TGTGCCAGCAGTGAGCCTAGCACAGATACGCAGTATTTT.

V gene TRBV9 combines with J gene TRBJ2-5, with a tentative D call TRBD1 (5 bases). Looked up from germline, CDR1 is SGDLS and CDR2 is YYNGEE. V was cut by 4 bases and J by 4 bases, with 17 bases left in between. The CDR3 loop spans 15 amino acids. The CDR3 coding sequence is TGTGCCAGCAGCCACCAGGGCGCAACCGGAGAGACCCAGTACTTC. Protein: CASSHQGATGETQYF.

The chain links TRBV7-3 to TRBJ2-7; D is unresolved. V gave up 2 bases and J gave up 0 bases, with 11 bases separating them. This CDR3 contains 15 residues. Germline assignment: CDR1 SGHTA and CDR2 FQGTGA. The DNA of the CDR3 is TGTGCCAGCAGCTTAGTGGCAGCCCTCTCCTACGAGCAGTACTTC. The encoded protein is CASSLVAALSYEQYF.

The V and J genes are TRBV19 and TRBJ2-6, with TRBD1 matching over 8 bases. The trim removed 3 bases at V and 0 bases at J, leaving 7 bases unmatched. The germline CDR1 and CDR2 sequences are LNHDA and SQIVND (reference sequence). This CDR3 region has 18 residues. In DNA, the CDR3 is TGTGCCAGTAGTATGGGATGGGACAGGAGCTCTGGGGCCAACGTCCTGACTTTC. This sequence encodes CASSMGWDRSSGANVLTF.

The V gene is TRBV2, the J gene TRBJ1-1; D is perhaps TRBD1 (6 bases). Germline V lookup: CDR1 SNHLY, CDR2 FYNNEI. The CDR3 extends over 13 amino acids. Trimming shortened V by 6 bases and J by 0 bases, and 8 bases separated the two germline ends. CDR3 DNA: TGTGCCAGCAGCCGACAGGTGAACACTGAAGCTTTCTTT. Translating gives CASSRQVNTEAFF.

This clone appeared a few times. The chain joins TRBV4-3 to TRBJ1-2, with a weak D call TRBD1 (5 bases). Germline CDR1 is LGHNA and CDR2 is YSLEER. This CDR3 has 13 amino acids. V was clipped by 7 bases and J by 6 bases, with 15 bases between them. CDR3 protein: CASTGQGVNGYTF. Here the CDR3 DNA reads TGCGCCAGCACGGGGCAGGGAGTTAATGGCTACACCTTC.

V usage is TRBV7-3 and J usage is TRBJ2-2; 8 bases are shared with TRBD1. The germline gives CDR1 SGHTA, CDR2 FQGTGA. The CDR3 is 17 amino acids. After removal of 4 bases from V and 1 base from J, the junction contained 8 bases not matched to a gene. The CDR3 DNA follows: TGTGCCAGCAGCTCTAGCCCACAGGGGGTGAACACCGGGGAGCTGTTTTTT. Encoded protein: CASSSSPQGVNTGELFF.

The genes are TRBV5-3 and TRBJ1-3; maybe TRBD1 (6 bases). TRBV5-3 is known as an ORF, though its function is uncertain. The CDR3 sequence is 16 residues long. The ends were cut back, 2 bases at V and 0 bases at J, with 12 bases in the middle. The CDR3 nucleotides are TGTGCCAGAAGCTTTAACAGGGTGAGCTCTGGAAACACCATATATTTT. Encoded protein: CARSFNRVSSGNTIYF.

The chain has TRBV7-2 and TRBJ2-1; D is ambiguous. The ends were cut back, 4 bases at V and 2 bases at J, with 6 bases in the middle. The CDR3 contains 13 residues. The germline gives CDR1 SGHTA, CDR2 FQGNSA. CDR3 sequence: CASSYDTYNEQFF. CDR3 bases: TGTGCCAGCAGCTACGACACCTACAATGAGCAGTTCTTC.

This clone occurred once. This chain uses TRBV6-5 with TRBJ2-7; 8 nucleotides line up with TRBD1. V dropped 6 bases and J dropped 4; count of bases not matched to a gene: 8. In germline, CDR1 is MNHEY, CDR2 SVGAGI. The CDR3 runs 14 residues. The CDR3 region has the DNA TGTGCCAGCAGGGCCCGGACAGGGAGGTACGAGCAGTACTTC. Amino acid sequence: CASRARTGRYEQYF.

CDR3 amino acids: CASSQTGPDGYTF. Written as DNA, the CDR3 is TGCGCCAGCAGCCAAACAGGACCCGACGGCTACACCTTC. The chain joins TRBV5-1 to TRBJ1-2, with D possibly matching TRBD1 (5 bases). There are 13 residues in the CDR3. CDR1 SGHRS and CDR2 YFSETQ come from the germline V gene. V dropped 4 bases and J dropped 8 bases, with 15 bases sitting between them.

The chain is built from TRBV6-1 and TRBJ2-5; 8 nucleotides align to TRBD1. This CDR3 contains 15 residues. Trimming cost V 3 bases and J 5 bases; bases outside gene matches: 8. Germline V gene lookup returns CDR1 MNHNS and CDR2 SASEGT. The CDR3 DNA is TGTGCCAGCAGTGACAGGGGGCAGGGCTCGGAGACCCAGTACTTC. Translation: CASSDRGQGSETQYF.

The rearrangement uses TRBV11-2 and TRBJ2-5, with TRBD1 matching over 8 bases. The J segment lost 4 bases and the V segment lost 5 bases, leaving 6 bases of the junction unmatched. Germline lookup yields CDR1 SGHAT and CDR2 FQNNGV. The CDR3 spans 14 residues. The CDR3 region has the DNA TGTGCCAGCAGCGAAACACAGGGGGGAGAGACCCAGTACTTC. Translated: CASSETQGGETQYF.

The rearrangement links TRBV6-5 to TRBJ2-7; the D is unclear. Germline CDR1 reads MNHEY; CDR2 reads SVGAGI. The CDR3 length is 13 residues. V shed 2 bases and J shed 7 bases, with 12 bases lying between them. The CDR3 protein is CASSYGASREQYF. The CDR3 DNA reads TGTGCCAGCAGTTACGGAGCCAGCAGAGAGCAGTACTTC.